This T cell receptor (beta chain) was observed in a study of CD8+CD57+ T cells in acquired aplastic anemia. The wider study: Sorted CD4+ and CD8+ cells gave an average of roughly 3 ug of DNA.

It was genomic DNA that served as the template for profiling TCR beta VDJ and CDR3. MiXCR, run by TCRdb on the reads, gives a single entry per CDR3 protein. The data hold about 180,000 distinct CDR3 sequences, with approximately 52% observed a single time. Study-wide findings and caveats: The number of CD8+ CDR3 sequences shared by patients and controls was roughly 30.

This clonotype has more than one count but fewer than ten. The antigen is not known. CD8+CD57+ cell expansion had been shown by flow cytometry in patients chosen for sequencing. Patients had undergone no therapy by the time their blood was sampled. Germline V CDR1 and CDR2: SGHTA, FQGTGA. Trimming removed 5 bases at V and 3 bases at J, with 16 bases between. The CDR3 covers 15 residues. The rearrangement joins TRBV7-3 to TRBJ1-2; D not resolved. Specimen: sorted CD4+, CD8+, or CD8+CD57+ T cells (not recorded which) from PBMCs. This clonotype was sampled from a human donor with aplastic anemia. The CDR3 DNA sequence: TGTGCCAGCAGCCCCCGCAGTTACACCGACTATGGCTACACCTTC. Translating it yields CASSPRSYTDYGYTF. The variable domain in full, with the rest retrieved from reference TRBV7-3 and TRBJ1-2, is GAGVSQTPSNKVTEKGKYVELRCDPISGHTALYWYRQSLGQGPEFLIYFQGTGAADDSGLPNDRFFAVRPEGSVSTLKIQRTERGDSAVYLCASSPRSYTDYGYTFGSGTRLTVV.